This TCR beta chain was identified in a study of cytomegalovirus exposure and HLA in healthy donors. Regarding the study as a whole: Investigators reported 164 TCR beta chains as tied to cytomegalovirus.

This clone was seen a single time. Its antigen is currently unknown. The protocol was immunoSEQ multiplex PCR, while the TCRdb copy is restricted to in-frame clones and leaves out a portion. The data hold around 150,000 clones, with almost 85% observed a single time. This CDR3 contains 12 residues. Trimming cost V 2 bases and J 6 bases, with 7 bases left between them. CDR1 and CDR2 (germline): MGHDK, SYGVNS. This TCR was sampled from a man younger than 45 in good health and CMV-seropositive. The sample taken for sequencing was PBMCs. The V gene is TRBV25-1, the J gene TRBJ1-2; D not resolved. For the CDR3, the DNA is TGTGCCAGCAGTGAACAATGGCATGGCTACACCTTC. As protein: CASSEQWHGYTF.